The rows below give T cell receptor beta chains drawn from one sample of a study of beta chain features in type 1 diabetes. Generated by immunoSEQ multiplex PCR, the TCRdb table keeps only in-frame clones and is missing some. This table holds more than 300,000 clones, around an eighth found once. Specimen: naive CD4+ T cells from blood. These receptors were collected from a man aged 18-30 years in good health. Each CDR3 is given without its conserved first and last residue. Some rows mark clone size as missing; the rest say once, few, many or name a class of expanded clone.

clone size: few
V gene: TRBV7-3
J gene: TRBJ2-1
CDR3 protein: ASSLTASGRSEQF

clone size: .
V gene: TRBV11-2
J gene: TRBJ2-5
CDR3 protein: ASSFGGRETQY

clone size: few
V gene: TRBV30
J gene: TRBJ2-5
CDR3 protein: AWTRLAGQETQY

clone size: .
V gene: TRBV4-1
J gene: TRBJ2-2
CDR3 protein: ASSQVRGTGELF

clone size: few
V gene: TRBV5-1
J gene: TRBJ1-2
CDR3 protein: ASSLGDNYGYT

clone size: .
V gene: TRBV7-3
J gene: TRBJ2-3
CDR3 protein: ASSLTRGRGDTQY

clone size: .
V gene: TRBV11-2
J gene: TRBJ2-3
CDR3 protein: ASSRGEDTQY

clone size: .
V gene: TRBV28
J gene: TRBJ2-7
CDR3 protein: ASSSPGLAARGSEQY

clone size: few
V gene: TRBV6-5
J gene: TRBJ2-5
CDR3 protein: ASSRISETQY

clone size: .
V gene: TRBV6-1
J gene: TRBJ2-1
CDR3 protein: ASSLTSGRADEQF

clone size: .
V gene: TRBV7-8
J gene: TRBJ1-5
CDR3 protein: ASSLDRDQPQH

clone size: few
V gene: TRBV6-5
J gene: TRBJ1-2
CDR3 protein: ASSYSRQQGYT

clone size: .
V gene: TRBV9
J gene: TRBJ2-2
CDR3 protein: ASSVGQGNTGELF

clone size: once
V gene: TRBV6-5
J gene: TRBJ1-1
CDR3 protein: ASSYSGRGKGEAF

clone size: .
V gene: TRBV7-2
J gene: TRBJ2-1
CDR3 protein: ASSEHPGLVSYNEQF